This entry describes one T cell receptor beta chain. Its antigen remains unknown. The data stem from a study of T cell responses to AZD1222 COVID-19 vaccine. TCRdb's table, derived via immunoSEQ multiplex PCR, lists solely in-frame clones and lacks some. This table has 45,000 to 65,000 clones, 60% to 80% appearing once. Germline assignment: CDR1 MNHNS and CDR2 SASEGT. The CDR3 totals 19 residues. Between the trimmed V and J ends, which lost 2 bases and 0 bases, there was a span of 20 bases. Study-wide findings and caveats: Seropositive status at baseline applied to only five to seven AZD1222 recipients. Donor demographics were predominantly white British with a female majority; clonal diversity may be underestimated. Receipt of two AZD1222 doses was followed by a rise in Spike-specific TCR breadth and depth.

This clonotype originated in an adult who received the AZD1222 COVID-19 vaccine. The sequenced sample was peripheral blood, obtained 28 days after the second AZD1222 dose. V usage is TRBV6-1 and J usage is TRBJ1-5, with D hard to call. The CDR3 DNA reads TGTGCCAGCAGTGAAAAGGAGGGCAGCTACTCTTATAGCAATCAGCCCCAGCATTTT. It translates to CASSEKEGSYSYSNQPQHF.